These T cell receptor beta chains were read from a single sample in a study of cytomegalovirus exposure and HLA in healthy donors. Assay used: immunoSEQ multiplex PCR; TCRdb lists only in-frame clones, some missing. The top ten hold approximately 2% of the sample, which has 220,000 or so clones, roughly 84% seen once. The source material was PBMCs. These receptors originate from a woman aged 18-29 years in good health and CMV-seropositive. Both conserved end residues are part of each CDR3. Each record gives: CDR3 DNA, CDR3 protein, D gene, J gene, V gene, clone size. A D gene is named only where the DNA matches it firmly. Clone sizes are given selectively: once, few, many, or a class where the clone is expanded.

CDR3nt: TGTGCCAGCAGCCGGGACTACTACGAGCAGTACTTC
CDR3aa: CASSRDYYEQYF
d_gene: TRBD2
j_gene: TRBJ2-7
v_gene: TRBV28
abundance: .

CDR3nt: TGTGCCAGCAGCCAGGGTTCCATAGGGGGAAGTGGCTACACCTTC
CDR3aa: CASSQGSIGGSGYTF
d_gene: .
j_gene: TRBJ1-2
v_gene: TRBV5-4
abundance: .

CDR3nt: TGCAGCGTCGAGACCCCTAGCGGGAGATTGAATGAGCAGTTCTTC
CDR3aa: CSVETPSGRLNEQFF
d_gene: TRBD2
j_gene: TRBJ2-1
v_gene: TRBV29-1
abundance: .

CDR3nt: TGCAGCGTTGAAAGGGGACAGGGGTTGGGCGGGGAGCTGTTTTTT
CDR3aa: CSVERGQGLGGELFF
d_gene: TRBD1
j_gene: TRBJ2-2
v_gene: TRBV29-1
abundance: .

CDR3nt: TGTGCCAGCAGGGCGGCGCTCTCCTACGAGCAGTACTTC
CDR3aa: CASRAALSYEQYF
d_gene: .
j_gene: TRBJ2-7
v_gene: TRBV28
abundance: .

CDR3nt: TGTGCCAGCAGCTTGTGGACAGAGGAGCTGTTTTTT
CDR3aa: CASSLWTEELFF
d_gene: .
j_gene: TRBJ2-2
v_gene: TRBV5-6
abundance: .

CDR3nt: TGTGCCAGCAGCGGGACAGGGAGAACTGAAGCTTTCTTT
CDR3aa: CASSGTGRTEAFF
d_gene: TRBD1
j_gene: TRBJ1-1
v_gene: TRBV7-7
abundance: few

CDR3nt: TGTGCCAGCAGTTTTGGGCCCGGTGGGTATAGCAATCAGCCCCAGCATTTT
CDR3aa: CASSFGPGGYSNQPQHF
d_gene: .
j_gene: TRBJ1-5
v_gene: TRBV27
abundance: .

CDR3nt: TGCAGCGTTCCGACTCTTAATGAGCAGTTCTTC
CDR3aa: CSVPTLNEQFF
d_gene: .
j_gene: TRBJ2-1
v_gene: TRBV29-1
abundance: .

CDR3nt: TGTGCCAGCAGTTCCCGGGTAGAATACAATGAGCAGTTCTTC
CDR3aa: CASSSRVEYNEQFF
d_gene: .
j_gene: TRBJ2-1
v_gene: TRBV27
abundance: .